This T cell receptor (beta chain) derives from a study of beta chain features in type 1 diabetes (dated by TCRdb to between 2017 and 2018). For the study in its entirety: Mean age, gender distribution, total cell number and subset yield did not differ between patients and healthy donors. A total of 85 million to 140 million sorted cells were examined across all samples, and a strong correlation was observed between cell number per subset and RNA yield. The study compared TCRB repertoires of sorted circulating CD4+ T cell subsets between recently diagnosed type 1 diabetes patients and matched healthy donors. Regulatory and stem cell-like memory subsets were obtained from only 8 patients and roughly 8 healthy donors, while naive and central memory subsets were obtained from all 30 or so donors. The full study reports these points: Because small numbers of individuals were included in the HLA sub-analyses, any influence of HLA type on TCRB rearrangement was left unresolved. Shorter templates might be favored by PCR, yet because patient and control samples were amplified and corrected together, any such skew would affect both groups equally. Because cDNA rather than genomic DNA was sequenced, highly expressing activated cells could have been over-represented, although no difference in activation and CD3 levels was found between groups. At VDJ recombination sites, patients with type 1 diabetes made fewer insertions and deleted more nucleotides, a pattern implying thymic rearrangement abnormalities. A moderate but significant shortening of TCRB CDR3 length was observed in type 1 diabetes patients in all four CD4+ subsets. Naive, central memory and regulatory TCRB repertoires appeared to be more alike among patients than among healthy donors.

The High Capacity cDNA Reverse Transcription Kit was used to reverse transcribe all of the isolated RNA, meaning that expressed TCRB transcripts were what got sequenced. Naive, central memory and regulatory T cell samples underwent deep immunoSEQ sequencing, averaging about 3.57 million total reads per sample. Sorted cells were lysed in RLT buffer and RNA was extracted with DNase-treated RNeasy Micro or Mini kits, depending on cell number. To prevent cross-contamination, each cell subset was processed individually, whereas patient and healthy donor samples were processed jointly. The immunoSEQ multiplex PCR was used to amplify TCRB sequences from cDNA, generating 87-bp fragments that spanned the CDR3 region. Sequencing of the amplicons was performed on the Illumina HiSeq platform. Turning to the authors' computational methods: PCR bias was computationally corrected using synthetic template baselines, reads within Hamming distance 2 were collapsed, and singletons that could not be merged were discarded. By aligning reads against IMGT, V, D and J genes, CDR3 length, and insertions or deletions at six rearrangement sites were assigned. Clonotype counts were normalized to sorted cell number within each subset before computing true diversity and Gini coefficients with the tcR R package. The overlap coefficient, calculated on TCRB nucleotide sequences, was used to measure repertoire sharing. As stored in TCRdb, this immuneACCESS dataset retains in-frame rearrangements with V and J assigned. A fraction of the clones does not appear; measured against another copy, unresolved V genes explain less than half of the discrepancy, and the remainder lacks a known reason. That table gives V, J and clone size, and the DNA gave D and trimming. The sample table contains roughly 150,000 clones; only one count was recorded for approximately 9% of them. The ten largest clones capture less than 3% of the sample.

Each donor gave one peripheral blood draw, averaging roughly 100 mL, which was collected into heparinised tubes. A BD FACSAria II was used to sort naive, central memory, regulatory and stem cell-like memory CD4+ T cells with a panel that included CD45RO, CCR7, CD25, CD127, CD95 and CD27. Every sorted population had a purity above 95%. PBMCs were separated immediately by Lymphoprep density gradient centrifugation and were stained directly, without being cultured. So that batch effects would be minimized, each experiment stained and sorted samples in pairs, pairing one healthy donor with one patient. As concerns this clone: No antigen is known for it. No qualities accompany the bases; no much larger clone lies one base away.

V and J lose 6 bases and 0 bases, and a span of 8 bases separates them. Inclusive of the bounding cysteine and phenylalanine, the CDR3 is 13 residues long. The retained sequence is limited to the CDR3, 39 bases, with the frame set at the first base. In the germline V gene, CDR1 corresponds to SGHTA and CDR2 to FQGNSA. The clonotype was recovered from a woman aged 18 to 35 in good health. The rearrangement combines TRBV7-2 with TRBJ1-1; no D gene call is confident. Sequencing used central memory CD4+ T cells from blood. The sequence in DNA is TGTGCCAGCAGTGGGGAGCTGAACACTGAAGCTTTCTTT. This yields the protein CASSGELNTEAFF.